Presented here are 25 T cell receptor beta chains from one specimen sequenced in a study of monozygotic twins with inflammatory bowel disease. One entry per CDR3 protein, without DNA, is what TCRdb gives after re-calling the 5' RACE reads. The sample includes approximately 400,000 distinct CDR3 sequences. Sequenced sample: blood. These receptors all stem from a human donor with ulcerative colitis or Crohn's disease, or a healthy co-twin of an affected twin (not recorded which).

The gene calls are TRBV20-1 and TRBJ1-5; the D call of TRBD1 rests on TCRdb alone, since no DNA is present to check it. The germline V gene encodes CDR1 DFQATT and CDR2 SNEGSKA (reference sequence). The CDR3 sequence is 13 residues long. CDR3 sequence: CSAENTGKEPQHF.

The chain joins TRBV7-2 to TRBJ2-4; the TCRdb D gene call, TRBD2, has no DNA to confirm it. CDR1 is SGHTA, CDR2 FQGNSA, per germline. CDR3 length: 14 amino acids. The CDR3 spells CASSLRGGPNIQYF.

The V gene is TRBV20-1, the J gene TRBJ2-1; without DNA, the TCRdb call of TRBD1 cannot be checked. Germline-derived CDR1 and CDR2 are DFQATT and SNEGSKA (reference sequence). This CDR3 comprises 14 residues. CDR3 sequence: CSARDRDPDNEQFF.

J is TRBJ1-3 and V is TRBV7-9; without DNA, the TCRdb call of TRBD1 cannot be checked. The germline V gene encodes CDR1 SEHNR and CDR2 FQNEAQ (reference sequence). This CDR3 spans 16 amino acids. The chain's CDR3 is CASSLLQGLGGNTIYF.

The V and J genes are TRBV7-6 and TRBJ2-7; the TCRdb call, TRBD2, lacks DNA for checking. Germline-derived CDR1 and CDR2 are SGHVS and FNYEAQ. The CDR3 extends over 15 amino acids. The CDR3 is CASSASGRPPYEQYF.

The V call is TRBV28, the J call TRBJ1-1; as DNA is missing, the TRBD1 call by TCRdb cannot be tested. The CDR3 covers 14 residues. Per germline, CDR1 MDHEN and CDR2 SYDVKM. The CDR3 region is CASTSEGVYTEAFF. The full variable domain, its missing parts supplied by reference TRBV28 and TRBJ1-1, is DVKVTQSSRYLVKRTGEKVFLECVQDMDHENMFWYRQDPGLGLRLIYFSYDVKMKEKGDIPEGYSVSREKKERFSLILESASTNQTSMYLCASTSEGVYTEAFFGQGTRLTVV.

The chain uses TRBV5-1 and TRBJ2-5; TCRdb proposes TRBD2, but this gene call is untestable without DNA. There are 15 residues in the CDR3. Per germline, CDR1 SGHRS and CDR2 YFSETQ. Here the CDR3 reads CASSLGSGSGETQYF.

The CDR3: CASSLVTLANSPLHF. The chain is built from TRBV5-8 and TRBJ1-6. The CDR3 is 15 residues long. Germline values: CDR1 SGHTS, CDR2 YDEGEE. Full variable domain (remainder filled in from reference TRBV5-8 and TRBJ1-6): EAGVTQSPTHLIKTRGQQATLRCSPISGHTSVYWYQQALGLGLQFLLWYDEGEERNRGNFPPRFSGRQFPNYSSELNVNALELEDSALYLCASSLVTLANSPLHFGNGTRLTVT.

The rearrangement joins TRBV29-1 to TRBJ1-1; TCRdb gives TRBD1 as the D gene, but with no DNA this cannot be confirmed. Germline V gene sequence: CDR1 SQVTM, CDR2 ANQGSEA. The CDR3 is made up of 12 amino acids. The CDR3 here is CSVGGDDTEAFF.

The chain has TRBV9 and TRBJ1-4; lacking DNA, the TRBD1 call made by TCRdb goes unchecked. CDR1 is SGDLS and CDR2 is YYNGEE in the germline V gene. The CDR3 loop spans 18 amino acids. CDR3 residues: CASSVAPSDSATNEKLFF.

CDR3 loop: CASSLKVVGSYNEQFF. The rearrangement links TRBV5-5 to TRBJ2-1. Looked up from germline, CDR1 is SGHKS and CDR2 is YYEKEE (reference sequence). The CDR3 spans 16 residues.

The chain joins TRBV27 to TRBJ2-2. This CDR3 is 13 amino acids long. Germline V CDR1 and CDR2: MNHEY, SMNVEV (reference sequence). This chain's CDR3 is CASSFVGTGELFF.

The chain uses TRBV2 and TRBJ1-5. This CDR3 has 15 residues. The germline V gene has CDR1 SNHLY and CDR2 FYNNEI. CDR3 in amino acids: CASHSNGVRNQPQHF. The variable domain in full, with the rest retrieved from reference TRBV2 and TRBJ1-5, is EPEVTQTPSHQVTQMGQEVILRCVPISNHLYFYWYRQILGQKVEFLVSFYNNEISEKSEIFDDQFSVERPDGSNFTLKIRSTKLEDSAMYFCASHSNGVRNQPQHFGDGTRLSIL.

This CDR3 reads CSVLFADRIISGANVLTF. The chain is built from TRBV29-1 and TRBJ2-6; TCRdb names TRBD1, which stays unverified in the absence of DNA. Germline CDR1 is SQVTM and CDR2 is ANQGSEA. This CDR3 is 18 amino acids long.

The chain joins TRBV12-3 or TRBV12-4 to TRBJ2-7; TCRdb selects TRBD1, and the lack of DNA leaves this call unchecked. The CDR3 is made up of 13 amino acids. CDR3 sequence: CASIVSGGREQYF.

This sequence joins TRBV30 and TRBJ1-3. The CDR3 covers 16 residues. CDR1 is GTSNPN, CDR2 SVGIG, per germline (reference sequence). CDR3 residues: CAWNPTARNSGNTIYF.

The chain has TRBV11-2 and TRBJ1-2; TCRdb's D call, TRBD1, is unchecked because there is no DNA. The CDR3 totals 13 residues. CDR1 is SGHAT, CDR2 FQNNGV, per germline. The CDR3 here is CASSESTGFGYTF.

The chain links TRBV20-1 to TRBJ2-7; the D gene TCRdb calls, TRBD1, cannot be checked with no DNA. Germline V lookup: CDR1 DFQATT, CDR2 SNEGSKA (reference sequence). CDR3 size: 14 residues. This CDR3 reads CSARVVGGTYEQYF.

The genes are TRBV29-1 and TRBJ2-6; the TCRdb D gene call, TRBD1, has no DNA to confirm it. The CDR3 totals 15 residues. Germline V gives CDR1 SQVTM, CDR2 ANQGSEA. The CDR3 sequence: CSVRTGGSVANVLTF.

The chain links TRBV20-1 to TRBJ1-1. The CDR3 length is 13 residues. Looked up from germline, CDR1 is DFQATT and CDR2 is SNEGSKA (reference sequence). The CDR3 protein is CSAKHTENTEAFF.

The J gene is TRBJ2-1, the V gene TRBV11-2; TCRdb reports TRBD2, a call that lacks DNA to check it against. CDR3 length equals 18 residues. Germline CDR1 SGHAT, CDR2 FQNNGV. The CDR3 protein is CASSSRLATSGGNNEQFF.

V and J are TRBV20-1 and TRBJ2-2; TCRdb indicates TRBD1, and absent DNA this call remains unverified. The CDR3 loop spans 15 amino acids. The germline V gene encodes CDR1 DFQATT and CDR2 SNEGSKA (reference sequence). CDR3 residues: CSARDPRTYTGELFF.

The rearrangement joins TRBV12-3 or TRBV12-4 to TRBJ2-5; TCRdb names TRBD2, which stays unverified in the absence of DNA. CDR3 length equals 16 residues. The CDR3 is CASSLWGLADQETQYF.

This sequence joins TRBV30 and TRBJ1-5; TCRdb picks TRBD1, but there is no DNA to check that call. Germline V gives CDR1 GTSNPN, CDR2 SVGIG (reference sequence). The CDR3 runs 13 residues. The CDR3 reads CAWSRDNNQPQHF. The full variable domain, with the rest looked up from reference TRBV30 and TRBJ1-5, is SQTIHQWPATLVQPVGSPLSLECTVEGTSNPNLYWYRQAAGRGLQLLFYSVGIGQISSEVPQNLSASRPQDRQFILSSKKLLLSDSGFYLCAWSRDNNQPQHFGDGTRLSIL.

The genes are TRBV15 and TRBJ1-5; TCRdb lists TRBD1, though no DNA is available to test this call. Germline V gene lookup returns CDR1 LNHNV and CDR2 YYDKDF (reference sequence). CDR3 length: 15 amino acids. This chain's CDR3 is CATSRVRGSNQPQHF.